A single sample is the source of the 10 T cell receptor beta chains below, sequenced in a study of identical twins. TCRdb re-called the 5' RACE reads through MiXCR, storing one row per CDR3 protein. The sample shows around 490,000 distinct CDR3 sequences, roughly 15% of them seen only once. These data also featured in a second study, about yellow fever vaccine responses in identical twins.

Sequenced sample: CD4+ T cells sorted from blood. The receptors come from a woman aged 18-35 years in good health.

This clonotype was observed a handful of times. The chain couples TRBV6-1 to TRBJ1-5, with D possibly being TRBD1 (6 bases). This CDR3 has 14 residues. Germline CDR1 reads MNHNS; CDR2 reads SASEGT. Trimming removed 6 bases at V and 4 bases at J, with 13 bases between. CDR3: CASRSGGPNQPQHF. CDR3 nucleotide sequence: TGTGCCAGCAGAAGTGGGGGGCCAAATCAGCCCCAGCATTTT.

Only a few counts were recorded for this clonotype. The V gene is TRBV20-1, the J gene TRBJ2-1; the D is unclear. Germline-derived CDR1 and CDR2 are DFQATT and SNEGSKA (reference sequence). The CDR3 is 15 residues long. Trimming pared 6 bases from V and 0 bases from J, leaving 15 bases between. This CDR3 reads CSASGPDGSYNEQFF. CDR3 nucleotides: TGCAGTGCCTCCGGCCCGGACGGCTCCTACAATGAGCAGTTCTTC.

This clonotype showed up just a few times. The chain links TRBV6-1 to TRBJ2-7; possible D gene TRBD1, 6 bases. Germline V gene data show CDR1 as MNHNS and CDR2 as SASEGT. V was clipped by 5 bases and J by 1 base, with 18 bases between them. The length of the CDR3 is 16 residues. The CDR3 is CASSQDRQLRSYEQYF. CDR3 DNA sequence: TGTGCCAGCAGTCAAGACAGGCAGCTAAGATCCTACGAGCAGTACTTC.

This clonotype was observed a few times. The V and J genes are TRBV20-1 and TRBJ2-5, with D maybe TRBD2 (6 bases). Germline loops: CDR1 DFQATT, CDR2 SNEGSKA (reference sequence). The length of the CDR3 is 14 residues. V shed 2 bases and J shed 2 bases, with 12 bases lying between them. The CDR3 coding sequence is TGCAGTGCTAGACCGGGGAGGCAACAAGAGACCCAGTACTTC. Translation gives CSARPGRQQETQYF.

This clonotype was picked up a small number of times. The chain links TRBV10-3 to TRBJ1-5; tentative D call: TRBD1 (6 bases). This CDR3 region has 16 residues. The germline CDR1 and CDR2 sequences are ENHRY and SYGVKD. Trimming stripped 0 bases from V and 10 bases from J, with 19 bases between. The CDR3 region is CAISESGQGKGVPQHF. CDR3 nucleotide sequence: TGTGCCATCAGTGAGTCTGGCCAGGGGAAGGGCGTCCCCCAGCATTTT.

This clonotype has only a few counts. The CDR3 sequence is CASSLAGQGYQFF. CDR3 bases: TGCGCCAGCAGCTTGGCCGGACAGGGGTATCAGTTCTTC. This chain joins TRBV5-1 and TRBJ2-1, with TRBD1 matching over 9 bases. The CDR3 spans 13 residues. In germline, CDR1 is SGHRS, CDR2 YFSETQ. After removal of 0 bases from V and 13 bases from J, the junction contained 5 bases not matched to a gene. Full variable domain (remainder filled in from reference TRBV5-1 and TRBJ2-1): KAGVTQTPRYLIKTRGQQVTLSCSPISGHRSVSWYQQTPGQGLQFLFEYFSETQRNKGNFPGRFSGRQFSNSRSEMNVSTLELGDSALYLCASSLAGQGYQFFGPGTRLTVL.

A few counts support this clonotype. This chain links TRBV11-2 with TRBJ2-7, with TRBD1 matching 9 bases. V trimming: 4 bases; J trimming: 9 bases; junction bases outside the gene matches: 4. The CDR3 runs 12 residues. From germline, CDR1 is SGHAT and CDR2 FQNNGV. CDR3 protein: CASSSGQGRQYV. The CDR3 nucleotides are TGTGCCAGCAGCTCTGGACAGGGGAGGCAGTACGTC.

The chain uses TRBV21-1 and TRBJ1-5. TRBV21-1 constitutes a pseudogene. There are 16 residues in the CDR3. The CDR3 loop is CASSKKQRAPGFRQHF. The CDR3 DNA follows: TGTGCCAGCAGCAAAAAACAAAGGGCCCCAGGGTTTCGCCAGCATTTT.

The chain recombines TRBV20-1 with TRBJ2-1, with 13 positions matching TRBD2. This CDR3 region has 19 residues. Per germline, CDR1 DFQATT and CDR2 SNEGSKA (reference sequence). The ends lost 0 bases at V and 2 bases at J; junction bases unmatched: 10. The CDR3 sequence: CSARDTGTSGTTAYNEQFF. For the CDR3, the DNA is TGCAGTGCTAGAGACACCGGGACTAGCGGGACAACCGCCTACAATGAGCAGTTCTTC.

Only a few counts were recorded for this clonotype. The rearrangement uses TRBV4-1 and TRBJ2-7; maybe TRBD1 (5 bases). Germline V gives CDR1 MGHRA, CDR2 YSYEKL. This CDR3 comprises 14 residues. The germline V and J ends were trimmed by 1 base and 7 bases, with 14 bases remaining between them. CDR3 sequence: CASSQVQGLGEQYF. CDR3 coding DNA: TGCGCCAGCAGCCAAGTCCAGGGCCTCGGGGAGCAGTACTTC.